This T cell receptor beta chain was identified in a study of beta chain features in type 1 diabetes. Across the study: Comparable age, gender and cell yields were observed in patients relative to healthy donors.

Reverse transcribing all isolated RNA meant expressed TCRB transcripts were sequenced. Here immunoSEQ multiplex PCR was the method, and the copy in TCRdb shows in-frame clones only, minus some. The sample yields 250,000 to 300,000 clones, roughly a quarter seen once. The CDR3 covers 13 residues. Trimming cost V 1 base and J 5 bases; bases outside gene matches: 2. Germline CDR1 SEHNR, CDR2 FQNEAQ (reference sequence). Study-wide findings and caveats: A moderate, significant TCRB CDR3 shortening appeared in type 1 diabetes across four CD4+ subsets.

This clone has more than one count but fewer than ten. Its antigen remains unidentified. The rearrangement links TRBV7-9 to TRBJ2-7; 7 bases fit TRBD2. The clonotype originates from a woman aged 30 to 39 with type 1 diabetes. The sample consisted of naive CD4+ T cells from blood. In nucleotides, the CDR3 is TGTGCCAGCAGCTTAGGAGCGGGAAACGAGCAGTACTTC. Its translation: CASSLGAGNEQYF.